The 8 T cell receptor beta chains reported below all come from one sample, sequenced in a study of blood T cell repertoires in COVID-19 (dated by TCRdb to the early 2020s). The library was obtained by the immunoSEQ multiplex PCR assay. TCRdb re-hosts the immuneACCESS table, in-frame sequences only. Its copies lack some clones; in the studies checked, an unresolved V gene accounts for under half of them, and the cause for the rest is not known. The sample yields roughly 190,000 clones; around 88% were counted once. The ten largest make up roughly 2.9% of the sample. Source material: peripheral blood. The receptors were gathered from a man in his fifties or sixties with active or convalescent COVID-19.

The rearrangement links TRBV5-1 to TRBJ2-1, with 11 nucleotides matching TRBD2. Germline V gives CDR1 SGHRS, CDR2 YFSETQ. J lost 12 bases, V lost 3 bases, and 8 bases had no gene match. CDR3 length: 14 residues. DNA of the CDR3: TGCGCCAGCAGCTCCGGACTAGCGGGCCCCGGGCAGTTCTTC. Translation: CASSSGLAGPGQFF.

This chain connects TRBV6-2 or TRBV6-3 to TRBJ2-3; 8 nucleotides agree with TRBD2. The J segment lost 2 bases and the V segment lost 2 bases, leaving 3 bases of the junction unmatched. The CDR3 runs 15 residues. The germline gives CDR1 MNHEY, CDR2 SVGEGT. The CDR3 spells CASSYGTRLTDTQYF. CDR3 DNA: TGTGCCAGCAGTTACGGGACTAGACTCACAGATACGCAGTATTTT.

The rearrangement joins TRBV5-4 to TRBJ2-7; TRBD1 matches 9 bases. CDR1 SGHNT and CDR2 YYREEE come from the germline V gene (reference sequence). The CDR3 totals 14 residues. Trimming removed 2 bases from V and 2 bases from J; junction bases left unmatched: 2. This CDR3 is CASSFGDRAYEQYF. Written as DNA, the CDR3 is TGTGCCAGCAGCTTTGGGGACAGGGCCTACGAGCAGTACTTC.

The chain has TRBV5-6 and TRBJ2-1; 7 bases fit TRBD2. The CDR3 is 15 amino acids. Per the germline V gene, CDR1 is SGHDT and CDR2 is YYEEEE. The J segment lost 0 bases and the V segment lost 2 bases, leaving 2 bases of the junction unmatched. The CDR3 coding sequence is TGTGCCAGCAGCTTCCGGGGGGTCTCCTACAATGAGCAGTTCTTC. Protein product: CASSFRGVSYNEQFF.

This clone turned up a few times. This chain joins TRBV7-2 and TRBJ1-2, with a weak D call TRBD1 (5 bases). Germline CDR1 SGHTA, CDR2 FQGNSA. V was shortened by 2 bases and J by 5 bases, with 27 bases between the two germline ends. This CDR3 is built from 19 residues. The DNA of the CDR3 is TGTGCCAGCAGCTTATTGCCAATCCTACGATCCGGGCAGGGATATGGCTACACCTTC. It encodes CASSLLPILRSGQGYGYTF.

The chain couples TRBV28 to TRBJ1-5; tentatively, D is TRBD1 (5 bases). Deletions cut 7 bases from V and 1 base from J, with 14 bases between. The CDR3 loop spans 15 amino acids. Looked up from germline, CDR1 is MDHEN and CDR2 is SYDVKM. CDR3 amino acids: CASMGGGWSNQPQHF. CDR3 in DNA: TGTGCCAGCATGGGGGGTGGTTGGAGCAATCAGCCCCAGCATTTT.

The chain recombines TRBV29-1 with TRBJ1-3, with TRBD1 matching over 8 bases. Germline V gene lookup returns CDR1 SQVTM and CDR2 ANQGSEA. The CDR3 extends over 14 amino acids. Germline trimming cut 7 bases from V and 4 bases from J; bases unmatched to any gene: 9. As DNA, the CDR3 is TGCAGCGCCAAGACAGGGGTCGACGGAAACACCATATATTTT. As protein: CSAKTGVDGNTIYF.

This clone was seen once. V and J are TRBV27 and TRBJ2-1; 7 nucleotides agree with TRBD1. CDR3 length: 15 amino acids. In germline, CDR1 is MNHEY, CDR2 SMNVEV (reference sequence). V shed 2 bases, J shed 2 bases, and the junction held 3 bases outside the gene matches. Written as DNA, the CDR3 is TGTGCCAGCAGTTTAGACAGGGATGCCTACAATGAGCAGTTCTTC. Protein product: CASSLDRDAYNEQFF.